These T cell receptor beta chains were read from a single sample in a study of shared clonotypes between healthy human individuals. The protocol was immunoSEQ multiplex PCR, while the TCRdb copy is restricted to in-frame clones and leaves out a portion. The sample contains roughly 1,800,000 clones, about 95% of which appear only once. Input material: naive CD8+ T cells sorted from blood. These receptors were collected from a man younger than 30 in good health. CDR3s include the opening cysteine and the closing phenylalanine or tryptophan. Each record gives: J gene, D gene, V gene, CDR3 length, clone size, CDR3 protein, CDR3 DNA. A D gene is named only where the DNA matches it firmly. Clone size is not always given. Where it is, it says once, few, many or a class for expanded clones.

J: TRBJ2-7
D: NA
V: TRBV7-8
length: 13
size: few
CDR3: CASSLRAGYEQYF
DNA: TGTGCCAGCAGCTTAAGGGCGGGGTACGAGCAGTACTTC

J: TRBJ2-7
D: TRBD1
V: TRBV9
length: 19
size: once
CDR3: CASSAGTGTGAFFAYEQYF
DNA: TGTGCCAGCAGCGCAGGGACAGGGACAGGGGCCTTTTTTGCCTACGAGCAGTACTTC

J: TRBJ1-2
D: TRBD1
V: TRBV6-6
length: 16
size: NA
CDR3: CASRGNRGSTNYGYTF
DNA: TGTGCCAGCAGGGGGAACAGGGGCTCAACTAACTATGGCTACACCTTC

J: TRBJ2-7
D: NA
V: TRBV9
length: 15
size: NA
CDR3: CASSVGSSATYEQYF
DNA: TGTGCCAGCAGCGTAGGGTCCAGCGCAACCTACGAGCAGTACTTC

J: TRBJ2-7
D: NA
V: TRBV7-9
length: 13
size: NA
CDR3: CASSLSHSYEQYF
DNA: TGTGCCAGCAGCTTAAGCCATTCCTACGAGCAGTACTTC

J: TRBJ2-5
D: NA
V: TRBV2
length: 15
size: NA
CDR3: CASSEPGLGGETQYF
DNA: TGTGCCAGCAGTGAACCTGGACTTGGGGGAGAGACCCAGTACTTC

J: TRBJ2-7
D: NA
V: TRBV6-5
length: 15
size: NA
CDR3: CASSYSNRESYEQYF
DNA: TGTGCCAGCAGTTACTCGAACAGGGAAAGCTACGAGCAGTACTTC

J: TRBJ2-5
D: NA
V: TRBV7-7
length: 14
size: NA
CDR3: CASSLGRGQETQYF
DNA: TGTGCTAGCAGCTTAGGGCGAGGCCAAGAGACCCAGTACTTC

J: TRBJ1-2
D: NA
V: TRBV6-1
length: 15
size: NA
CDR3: CASRVGALLNYGYTF
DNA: TGTGCCAGCAGGGTGGGGGCACTCCTCAACTATGGCTACACCTTC

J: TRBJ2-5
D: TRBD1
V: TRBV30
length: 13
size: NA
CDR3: CAWSVDRGETQYF
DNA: TGTGCCTGGAGTGTGGACAGGGGAGAGACCCAGTACTTC

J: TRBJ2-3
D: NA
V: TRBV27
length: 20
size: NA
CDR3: CASSQMGMGMSRGGADTQYF
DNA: TGTGCCAGCAGTCAAATGGGGATGGGAATGTCGAGGGGGGGGGCAGATACGCAGTATTTT

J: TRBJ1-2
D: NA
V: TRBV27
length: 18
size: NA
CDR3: CASSPNSGEWSYTTGYTF
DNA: TGTGCCAGCAGTCCTAACTCCGGAGAGTGGTCCTACACAACGGGCTACACCTTC

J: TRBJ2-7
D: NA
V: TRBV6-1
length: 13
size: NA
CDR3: CASSEARAYEQYF
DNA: TGTGCCAGCAGTGAAGCTAGGGCCTACGAGCAGTACTTC

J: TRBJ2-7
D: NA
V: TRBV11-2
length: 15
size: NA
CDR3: CASSLDSSGVYEQYF
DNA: TGTGCCAGCAGCTTAGATTCCTCGGGGGTCTACGAGCAGTACTTC

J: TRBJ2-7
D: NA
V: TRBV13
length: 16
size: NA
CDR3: CASSVTPGQETYEQYF
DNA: TGTGCCAGCAGCGTCACACCCGGGCAGGAAACTTACGAGCAGTACTTC

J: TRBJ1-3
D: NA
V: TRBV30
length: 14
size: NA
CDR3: CAWSVGVSGNTIYF
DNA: TGTGCCTGGAGTGTAGGAGTCTCTGGAAACACCATATATTTT

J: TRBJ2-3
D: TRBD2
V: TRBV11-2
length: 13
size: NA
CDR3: CASSLGLADTQYF
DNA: TGTGCCAGCAGCTTGGGACTAGCAGATACGCAGTATTTT

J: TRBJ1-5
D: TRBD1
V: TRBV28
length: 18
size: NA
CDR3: CASSGQGDSQSGDQPQHF
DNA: TGTGCCAGCAGTGGACAGGGGGATTCTCAAAGCGGGGATCAGCCCCAGCATTTT

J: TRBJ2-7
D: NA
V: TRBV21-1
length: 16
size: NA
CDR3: CASSSGVRERGYEQYF
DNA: TGTGCCAGCAGCTCAGGGGTCCGGGAGAGAGGCTACGAGCAGTACTTC

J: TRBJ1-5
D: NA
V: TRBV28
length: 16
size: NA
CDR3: CASSGAASALNQPQHF
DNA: TGTGCCAGCAGTGGAGCTGCCAGTGCTCTCAATCAGCCCCAGCATTTT

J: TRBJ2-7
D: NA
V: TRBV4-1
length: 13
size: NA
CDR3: CASSQVSEYEQYF
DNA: TGCGCCAGCAGCCAAGTTAGCGAGTACGAGCAGTACTTC

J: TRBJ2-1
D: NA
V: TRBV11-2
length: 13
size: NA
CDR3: CASSFDPGNEQFF
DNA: TGTGCCAGCAGCTTCGACCCCGGGAATGAGCAGTTCTTC

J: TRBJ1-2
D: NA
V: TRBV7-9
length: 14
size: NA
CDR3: CASSLAGPPYGYTF
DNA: TGTGCCAGCAGTCTAGCGGGGCCACCCTATGGCTACACCTTC

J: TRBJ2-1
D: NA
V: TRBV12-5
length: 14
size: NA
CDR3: CASEESEDIYEQFF
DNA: TGTGCTAGTGAGGAAAGCGAGGACATCTATGAGCAGTTCTTC

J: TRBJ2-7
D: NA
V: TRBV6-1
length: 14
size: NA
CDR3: CASSEMGNSYEQYF
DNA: TGTGCCAGCAGTGAGATGGGGAACTCCTACGAGCAGTACTTC

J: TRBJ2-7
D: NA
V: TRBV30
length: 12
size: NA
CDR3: CAWSVPGVEQYF
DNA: TGTGCCTGGAGTGTACCTGGGGTCGAGCAGTACTTC